The entry below describes one T cell receptor beta chain. The antigen this receptor binds is unknown. Nothing much larger sits one base from this clone, and base qualities are not available. The source of the sample is a study of shared clonotypes between healthy human individuals (dated by TCRdb to the early 2020s). General notes on the study: A couple of women and a few men aged 18 to 49 years were included in the cohort. For each donor, CD4 naive and CD4 memory were each given three plates, CD8 naive was given two plates, and CD8 memory was given one plate. To estimate repertoire size and how much clonotypes are shared between individuals, the study performed deep sequencing of blood TCR repertoires from roughly five healthy adults. Different laboratories and diverse techniques were used to prepare libraries and sequence TCR repertoires, to increase sequencing depth and limit assay-specific biases. Each donor's leukapheresis produced roughly between roughly 0.85 and 10 billion PBMCs. Overall study results and their limits: Across a handful of donors, around 5% of naive CD4, roughly 3.4% of naive CD8, about 2% of memory CD4, and 0.3% to 0.45% of memory CD8 clonotypes were shared. Naive subsets generally had larger estimated clonotype richness than memory subsets. Sampling was limited to blood, and TCR repertoires in tissue likely differ from TCR repertoires in blood. The small number of donors limited the genetic and exposure-history diversity represented. Clonotypes shared by all four sorted-subset donors showed higher generation probabilities than non-shared clonotypes. Based on pairwise subsampling, the degree of clonotype sharing among donors was expected to be affected by sequencing depth. Incomplete sequencing was indicated by rarefaction of sorted-subset datasets, despite the large sequencing depth.

Using the deep immunoSEQ assay, multiplex PCR amplified TCR CDR3 regions from genomic DNA. Extracted genomic DNA from each cell subset was distributed evenly across all wells of several immunoSEQ 96-well plates, and each plate was treated as a replicate. For sorted subsets, 200 to 250 ng of genomic DNA, equivalent to 25,000 to 30,000 T cell genomes, went into each replicate PCR. The purified libraries were quantified using a Qubit 3.0 fluorometer, sized with a Bioanalyzer 2100, and then quantified again using the KAPA Library Quantification kit. Every immunoSEQ 96-well plate was sequenced on a dedicated single-read 150-cycle Illumina NextSeq 550 flow cell. The study's processing was this. Because the immunoSEQ output held only junctional sequences and lacked quality scores, the filtering could not match the filtering applied to full-length reads. To assign V/J genes and CDR3, sequences were annotated against IMGT germline references using PyIR, a Python wrapper for IgBLAST v1.9. Reads with weak V/J assignments (E-value above 1e-6), missing CDR3, stop codons, out-of-frame junctions, or ambiguous translated residues were removed. A V3J clonotype was defined by an identical inferred V gene, J gene, and CDR3 amino acid sequence. To compute the percentage overlap between repertoires, the number of shared unique clonotypes was divided by the size of the smaller repertoire. Repertoire richness was assessed with RTK rarefaction, the Chao1 estimator, and Recon v2.1 estimates of unobserved clonotypes. OLGA was used to compute generation probabilities for all TCRbeta clonotypes that the gDNA method yielded from several donors. Imported from immuneACCESS, the table was reduced by TCRdb to in-frame sequences with V and J called. These copies leave out some clones; in studies compared against another copy, an unresolved V gene accounts for under half, and the cause of the remainder is not known. D and trimming come from the DNA, and the V and J calls and clone size come from that table. The sample profile shows some 2,500,000 clones; just under 95% of them were found once. Jointly, the top ten make up around 0.38% of the sample.

For CDR1 and CDR2, the germline V gene (reference sequence) lists MNHEY and SMNVEV. Counted from cysteine to phenylalanine, this CDR3 has 15 amino acids. CDR3 DNA is the only sequence kept; it has 45 bases, read in frame from the first base. Germline trimming: 2 bases from V, 2 bases from J; junction bases outside gene matches: 4. The donors were healthy, HIV-negative adults who had no recently reported acute infections or vaccinations. Every donor was a Caucasian adult residing in Nashville, Tennessee, USA. CD4+ T cells were enriched by magnetic negative selection, after which naive cells were positively selected on CD45RA and the negative fraction was taken as the memory subset. Blood was collected by leukapheresis, and PBMCs were isolated by Ficoll-Histopaque density gradient centrifugation and then cryopreserved in liquid nitrogen vapor phase. Analytical flow cytometry was used to check the purity and quantity of each magnetically sorted T cell population. Genomic DNA was isolated from every sorted fraction and measured by UV absorbance on a Nanodrop 2000c.

This clonotype was obtained from a man aged 18 to 30 in good health. Some clones in this sample may be carry-over from other donors' samples. The chain uses TRBV27 and TRBJ2-7; 9 bases in between match TRBD1. The sample was naive CD4+ T cells from PBMCs. Per the publication, the cell subset or site label means: CD45RA+ positively selected. The CDR3 protein is CASSLRDRATYEQYF. The DNA sequence follows: TGTGCCAGCAGTTTAAGGGACAGGGCAACCTACGAGCAGTACTTC.